This is a list of T cell receptor beta chains from one sample in a study of human T cells and chemical hapten exposure. TCRdb recomputed calls from the RACE reads with MiXCR, one row per CDR3 protein. The data hold roughly 45,000 distinct CDR3 sequences, with around 9.3% observed a single time. The starting material was whole blood, obtained in connection with sensitization to the hapten diphenylcyclopropenone (DPC). These receptors came from a woman aged 45-65 years with alopecia areata. Some clones in this sample may be carry-over from other donors' samples. Each CDR3 is given with its conserved first and last residue. Fields, in order: CDR3 DNA, CDR3 protein, V gene, CDR3 length, D gene, clone size, J gene. A D gene is named only where the DNA matches it firmly. Clone size is shown for a subset of rows, as once, few, many or a class of expanded clone.

TGTGCCAGCAGCCCCACGGGACTAGCGGGGGAGACCCAGTACTTC	CASSPTGLAGETQYF	TRBV9	15	TRBD2	few	TRBJ2-5
TGTGCCAGCAGCCTGAGGGGCAGGGGATCCTCTGGAAACACCATATATTTT	CASSLRGRGSSGNTIYF	TRBV9	17	-	few	TRBJ1-3
TGTGCCAGCGCGGGCAGGTACTACGAGCAGTACTTC	CASAGRYYEQYF	TRBV28	12	-	many	TRBJ2-7
TGCGCCAGCAGCTTACAGGGGCCGTCCTACGAGCAGTACTTC	CASSLQGPSYEQYF	TRBV5-1	14	TRBD1	few	TRBJ2-7
TGTGCCACCCTCCTAACGGGTGCTGAAGCTTTCTTT	CATLLTGAEAFF	TRBV28	12	-	-	TRBJ1-1
TGTGCCAGCAGCGTGGGTCCGAACACCGGGGAGCTGTTTTTT	CASSVGPNTGELFF	TRBV9	14	-	few	TRBJ2-2
TGTGCCAGCAGCCCACCCCACAGGGGGAACACTGAAGCTTTCTTT	CASSPPHRGNTEAFF	TRBV5-4	15	TRBD1	many	TRBJ1-1
TGTGCCAGCAGCCAGGCCAGGACAGGGGGTACCTACGAGCAGTACTTC	CASSQARTGGTYEQYF	TRBV7-6	16	TRBD1	many	TRBJ2-7
TGTGCCAGCAGCAAAGACACCCTTCTGTCTGAAGGGGACACTGAAGCTTTCTTT	CASSKDTLLSEGDTEAFF	TRBV21-1	18	-	few	TRBJ1-1
TGTGCCAGCAGCAATAGGGGATCAACTAATGAAAAACTGTTTTTT	CASSNRGSTNEKLFF	TRBV21-1	15	-	-	TRBJ1-4
TGTGCCAGCAGGCCGCGAGGGGTGGCAACTTATACGCAGTATTTT	CASRPRGVATYTQYF	TRBV11-2	15	-	many	TRBJ2-3
TGTGCCAGCTCCCCGACTCAGGGAAGAGATCAGCCCCAGCATTTT	CASSPTQGRDQPQHF	TRBV18	15	-	many	TRBJ1-5
TGTGCCTCCTTAACAGGGGGCCAGGCTTTCTTT	CASLTGGQAFF	TRBV30	11	TRBD1	many	TRBJ1-1
TGTGCCATCAGAACCGGGACCGCGAACACTGAAGCTTTCTTT	CAIRTGTANTEAFF	TRBV10-3	14	-	many	TRBJ1-1
TGTGCCAGCAGCTCCCGAAACCTAGGAGGGAAAATATTCTTC	CASSSRNLGGKIFF	TRBV11-2	14	-	many	TRBJ2-1
TGCAGTGCCACTGACCCGAGGACTAGCGGGAGCCTCTCCTACAATGAGCAGTTCTTC	CSATDPRTSGSLSYNEQFF	TRBV20-1	19	TRBD2	few	TRBJ2-1
TGTGCCAGCAGCGCTAGCGGGACAGTCAATGAGCAGTTCTTC	CASSASGTVNEQFF	TRBV9	14	TRBD2	many	TRBJ2-1
TGTGCCAGCGCGGGACAGATGAACACTGAAGCTTTCTTT	CASAGQMNTEAFF	TRBV7-9	13	TRBD1	few	TRBJ1-1
TGTGCCAGCAGCCTCGGACTAGCGGGAGTTGGAGATACGCAGTATTTT	CASSLGLAGVGDTQYF	TRBV7-6	16	TRBD2	many	TRBJ2-3
TGTGCCAGCAGTCCCGGGACACACTCCTACAATGAGCAGTTCTTC	CASSPGTHSYNEQFF	TRBV6-4	15	-	many	TRBJ2-1
TGTGCCAGCAGTGACGAGGTGCTCACAGATACGCAGTATTTT	CASSDEVLTDTQYF	TRBV6-1	14	-	few	TRBJ2-3
TGTGCCAGTAGTATTGCGAGGGGAAAGCGACCAAGAGATGCAACTAATGAAAAACTGTTTTTT	CASSIARGKRPRDATNEKLFF	TRBV19	21	-	many	TRBJ1-4
TGTGCCAGCTCACGGACTCAGGAGAACTATGGCTACACCTTC	CASSRTQENYGYTF	TRBV18	14	-	few	TRBJ1-2
TGTGCCTGGAGTCTCGCCGCGAACACCGGGGAGCTGTTTTTT	CAWSLAANTGELFF	TRBV30	14	-	many	TRBJ2-2
TGTGCCAGCAGCCCCCGGAGCCGGCGGACAGGGGGCTTGGTCGAGCAGTACTTC	CASSPRSRRTGGLVEQYF	TRBV11-2	18	TRBD1	many	TRBJ2-7
TGTGCCAGCAGGAGGACTAGCGGGAGTGGTAGCAAAAACATTCAGTACTTC	CASRRTSGSGSKNIQYF	TRBV6-1	17	TRBD2	many	TRBJ2-4
TGCAGTGCCCTGGGGGGCGGGGACAGGCACTCTGGAAACACCATATATTTT	CSALGGGDRHSGNTIYF	TRBV20-1	17	TRBD1	many	TRBJ1-3
TGCAGCGTCGTGGTGGCGGGAAGTAATTCACCCCTCCACTTT	CSVVVAGSNSPLHF	TRBV29-1	14	-	-	TRBJ1-6
TGTGCCAGCAGTTTCGCCCAGGGGGCAACTGAAGCTTTCTTT	CASSFAQGATEAFF	TRBV12-3/TRBV12-4	14	TRBD1	-	TRBJ1-1
TGTGCCAGCTCACCGAACAGGGGAATGAACAATGAGCAGTTCTTC	CASSPNRGMNNEQFF	TRBV18	15	TRBD1	many	TRBJ2-1
TGCAGTGCAACGGGACAGTCCTACAATGAGCAGTTCTTC	CSATGQSYNEQFF	TRBV20-1	13	TRBD1	many	TRBJ2-1
TGCAGCGTGACCGGGACAAACTATGGCTACACCTTC	CSVTGTNYGYTF	TRBV29-1	12	-	many	TRBJ1-2
TGTGCCAGCAGCCAAGCTCGGGCAGGGAGGAACACTGAAGCTTTCTTT	CASSQARAGRNTEAFF	TRBV14	16	-	few	TRBJ1-1
TGCAGCGGCAACGGGAGGACAGGGGGGTCCTACAATGAGCAGTTCTTC	CSGNGRTGGSYNEQFF	TRBV29-1	16	TRBD1	-	TRBJ2-1